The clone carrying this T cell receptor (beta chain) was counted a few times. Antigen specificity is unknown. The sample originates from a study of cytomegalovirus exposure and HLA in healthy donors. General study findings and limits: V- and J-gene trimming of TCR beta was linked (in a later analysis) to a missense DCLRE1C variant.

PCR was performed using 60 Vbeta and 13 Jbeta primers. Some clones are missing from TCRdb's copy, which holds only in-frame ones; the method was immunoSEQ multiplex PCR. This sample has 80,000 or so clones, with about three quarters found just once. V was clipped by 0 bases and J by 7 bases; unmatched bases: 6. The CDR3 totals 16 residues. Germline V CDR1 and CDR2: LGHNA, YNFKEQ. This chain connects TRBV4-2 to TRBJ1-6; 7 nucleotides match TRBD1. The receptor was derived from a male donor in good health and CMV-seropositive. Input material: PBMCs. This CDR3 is CASSQDTGARNSPLHF. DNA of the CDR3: TGTGCCAGCAGCCAAGATACAGGGGCGAGGAATTCACCCCTCCACTTT.